This TCR beta chain was profiled in a study of human T cells and chemical hapten exposure. Study information: Alopecia universalis, totalis or areata was present in patients who were mostly female. General study findings and limits: Expanded TCRs produced significantly more large CDR3 similarity clusters than controls did. Following DPC sensitization, TCRs present above 1 in 1000 frequency showed no change.

This clonotype has at least ten counts. Its target is not known. The time point was: patch test 2, 6 weeks after DPC sensitization. Stated treatment: therapeutic diphenylcyclopropenone sensitization with weekly scalp DPC. MiXCR was run by TCRdb on the RACE reads, yielding one entry per CDR3 protein. The sample holds approximately 350,000 distinct CDR3 sequences, nearly 6.5% seen once. CDR1 LGHDT and CDR2 YNNKEL come from the germline V gene (reference sequence). The V gene lost 0 bases and the J gene lost 4 bases, with 14 bases spanning the gap. CDR3 size: 16 residues. The receptor was derived from a woman aged 18-35 years with alopecia areata. Some clones in this sample may be carry-over from other donors' samples. The rearrangement uses TRBV3-1 and TRBJ2-3; a weak D match, TRBD1 (5 bases). Source: whole blood, taken in connection with sensitization to the hapten diphenylcyclopropenone (DPC). This chain's CDR3 is CASSQEVGVVPDTQYF. The CDR3 coding sequence is TGTGCCAGCAGCCAAGAAGTAGGGGTCGTACCAGATACGCAGTATTTT.